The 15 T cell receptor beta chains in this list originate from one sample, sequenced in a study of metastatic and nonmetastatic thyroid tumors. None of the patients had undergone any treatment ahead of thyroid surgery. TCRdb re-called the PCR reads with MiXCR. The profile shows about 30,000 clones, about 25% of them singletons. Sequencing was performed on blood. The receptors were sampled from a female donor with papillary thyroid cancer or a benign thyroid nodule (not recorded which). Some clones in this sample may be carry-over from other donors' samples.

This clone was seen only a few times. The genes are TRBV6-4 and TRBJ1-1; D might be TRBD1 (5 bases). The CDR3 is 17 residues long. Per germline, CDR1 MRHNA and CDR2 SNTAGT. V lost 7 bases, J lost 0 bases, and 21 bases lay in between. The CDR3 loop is CASIRSSVMGVNTEAFF. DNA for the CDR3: TGTGCCAGCATCCGATCGAGTGTTATGGGGGTGAACACTGAAGCTTTCTTT.

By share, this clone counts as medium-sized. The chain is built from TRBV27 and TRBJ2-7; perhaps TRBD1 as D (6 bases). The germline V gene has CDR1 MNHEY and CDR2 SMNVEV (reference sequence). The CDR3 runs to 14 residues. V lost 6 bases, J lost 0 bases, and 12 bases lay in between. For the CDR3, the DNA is TGTGCCAGCAGCCGACAGGCCAGCTCCTACGAGCAGTACTTC. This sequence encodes CASSRQASSYEQYF.

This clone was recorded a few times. CDR3 protein: CASSLGGFLVSYEQYF. CDR3 bases: TGCGCCAGCAGCTTGGGTGGGTTTTTGGTCTCCTACGAGCAGTACTTC. J is TRBJ2-7 and V is TRBV5-1; no definite D call. Trimming removed 0 bases at V and 0 bases at J, with 13 bases between. The CDR3 covers 16 residues. Germline CDR1 reads SGHRS; CDR2 reads YFSETQ.

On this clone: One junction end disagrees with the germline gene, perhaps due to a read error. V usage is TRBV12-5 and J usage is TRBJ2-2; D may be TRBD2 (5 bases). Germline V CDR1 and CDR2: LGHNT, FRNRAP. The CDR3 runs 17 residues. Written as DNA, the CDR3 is TGTGCTAGTTGTTTGTCCCTGGACTCCGCGAACACCGGGGAGCTGTTTTTT. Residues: CASCLSLDSANTGELFF.

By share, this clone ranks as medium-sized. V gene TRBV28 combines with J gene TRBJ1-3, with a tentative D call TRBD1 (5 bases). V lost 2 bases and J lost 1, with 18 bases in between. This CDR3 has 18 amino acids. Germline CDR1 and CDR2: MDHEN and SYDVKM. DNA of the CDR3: TGTGCCAGCAGTTTAGATCTCCCGGGACCGGGGTCTGGAAACACCATATATTTT. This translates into CASSLDLPGPGSGNTIYF.

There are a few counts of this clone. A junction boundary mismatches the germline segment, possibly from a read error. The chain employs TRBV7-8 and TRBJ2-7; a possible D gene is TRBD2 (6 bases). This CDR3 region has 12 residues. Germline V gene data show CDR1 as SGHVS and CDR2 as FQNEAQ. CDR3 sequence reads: CASILGGVEQYF. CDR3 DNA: TGTGCCAGCATCTTAGGAGGGGTCGAGCAGTACTTC.

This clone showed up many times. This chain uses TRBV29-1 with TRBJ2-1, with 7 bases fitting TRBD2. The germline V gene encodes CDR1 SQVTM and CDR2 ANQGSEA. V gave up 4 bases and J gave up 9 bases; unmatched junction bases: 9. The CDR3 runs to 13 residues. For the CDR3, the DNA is TGCAGCGTTGCACGGACTAGTATCACTGAGCAGTTCTTC. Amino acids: CSVARTSITEQFF.

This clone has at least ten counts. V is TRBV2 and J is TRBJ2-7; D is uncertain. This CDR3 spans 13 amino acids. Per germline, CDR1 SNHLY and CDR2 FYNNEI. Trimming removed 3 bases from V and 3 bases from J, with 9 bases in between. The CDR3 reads CASSEVGGYEQYF. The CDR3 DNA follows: TGTGCCAGCAGTGAGGTGGGCGGCTACGAGCAGTACTTC.

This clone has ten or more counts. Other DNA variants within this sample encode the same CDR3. CDR3 region: CASREGQASTDTQYF. The CDR3 nucleotides read TGCGCCAGCAGGGAGGGACAGGCTAGCACAGATACGCAGTATTTT. The chain links TRBV10-2 to TRBJ2-3; TRBD1 agrees at 8 bases. Germline V lookup: CDR1 WSHSY, CDR2 SAAADI. Trimming at V came to 6 bases and at J to 0 bases, leaving 5 bases not matched to a gene. This CDR3 has 15 amino acids.

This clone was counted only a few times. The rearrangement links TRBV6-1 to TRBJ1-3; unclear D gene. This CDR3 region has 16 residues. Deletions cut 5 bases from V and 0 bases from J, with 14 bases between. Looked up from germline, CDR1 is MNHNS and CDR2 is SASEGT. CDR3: CASSPDDGHSGNTIYF. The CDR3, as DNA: TGTGCCAGCAGTCCAGATGACGGCCACTCTGGAAACACCATATATTTT.

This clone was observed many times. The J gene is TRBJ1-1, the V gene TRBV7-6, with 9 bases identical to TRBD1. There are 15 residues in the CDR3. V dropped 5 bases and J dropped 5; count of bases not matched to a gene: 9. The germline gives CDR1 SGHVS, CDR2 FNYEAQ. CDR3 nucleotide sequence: TGTGCCAGCAGCGAAACGACAGGGGGATTTACTGAAGCTTTCTTT. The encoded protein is CASSETTGGFTEAFF.

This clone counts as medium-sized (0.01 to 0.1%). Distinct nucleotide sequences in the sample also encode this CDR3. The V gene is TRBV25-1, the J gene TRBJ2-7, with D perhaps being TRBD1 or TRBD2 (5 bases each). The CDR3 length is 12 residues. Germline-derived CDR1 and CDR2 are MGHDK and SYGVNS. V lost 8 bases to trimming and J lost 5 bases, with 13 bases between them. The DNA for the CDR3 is TGTGCCAGCTCCCTTGGGGGTAACGAGCAGTACTTC. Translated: CASSLGGNEQYF.

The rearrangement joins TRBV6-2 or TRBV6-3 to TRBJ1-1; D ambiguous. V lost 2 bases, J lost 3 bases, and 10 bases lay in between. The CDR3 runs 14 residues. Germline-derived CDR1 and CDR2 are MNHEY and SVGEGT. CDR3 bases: TGTGCCAGCAGTTACGGGGATATGGACACTGAAGCTTTCTTT. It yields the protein CASSYGDMDTEAFF.

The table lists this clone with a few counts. CDR3 amino acids: CASIPDPSGGYTF. Here the CDR3 DNA reads TGTGCCAGCATTCCGGATCCCTCCGGCGGCTACACCTTC. This chain links TRBV28 with TRBJ1-2; no definite D call. Trimming pared 7 bases from V and 8 bases from J, leaving 17 bases between. CDR3 size: 13 residues. Germline loops: CDR1 MDHEN, CDR2 SYDVKM.

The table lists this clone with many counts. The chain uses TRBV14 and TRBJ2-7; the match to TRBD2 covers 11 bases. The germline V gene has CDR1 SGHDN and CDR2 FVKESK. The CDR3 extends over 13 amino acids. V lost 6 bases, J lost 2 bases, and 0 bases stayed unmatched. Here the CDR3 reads CASSSGRAYEQYF. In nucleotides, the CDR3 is TGTGCCAGCAGTAGCGGGAGGGCCTACGAGCAGTACTTC.